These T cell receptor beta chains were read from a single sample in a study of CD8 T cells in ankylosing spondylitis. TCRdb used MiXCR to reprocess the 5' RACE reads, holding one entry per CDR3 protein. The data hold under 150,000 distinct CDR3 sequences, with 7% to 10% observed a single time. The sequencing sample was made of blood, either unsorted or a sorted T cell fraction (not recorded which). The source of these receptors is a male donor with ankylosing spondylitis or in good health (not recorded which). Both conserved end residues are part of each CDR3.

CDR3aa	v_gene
CASSRASGRGTDTQYF	TRBV5-1
CSVSLAGVDEQYF	TRBV29-1
CSARPTSGAWGEQFF	TRBV20-1
CASSLTGVYEQYF	TRBV28
CASSFEGTPEAFF	TRBV28
CASSLAVGNQETQYF	TRBV5-1
CASKQGADEQYF	TRBV5-1
CATSERTVQETQYF	TRBV24-1
CASRVTRDSPLGELFF	TRBV27
CASSEGWGTSTGELFF	TRBV28
CASSRDRGTEAFF	TRBV25-1